This is a list of T cell receptor beta chains from one sample in a study of T cell responses to AZD1222 COVID-19 vaccine. The method was immunoSEQ multiplex PCR; TCRdb's version includes in-frame clones alone and lacks a portion of them. The data hold 150,000 to 200,000 clones, with around 90% observed a single time. The material sequenced was peripheral blood, taken 28 days after the second dose of the MenACWY control vaccine. The receptors were gathered from an adult who received the MenACWY meningococcal vaccine as a control. The conserved cysteine and the conserved F or W are not part of the CDR3 here. A D gene is named only where the DNA matches it firmly.

j_call: TRBJ2-2
d_call: TRBD2
v_call: TRBV5-1
cdr3_aa: ASSLLLAGVGTGELF

j_call: TRBJ2-2
d_call: -
v_call: TRBV7-9
cdr3_aa: ASSFTGSGELF

j_call: TRBJ2-7
d_call: -
v_call: TRBV29-1
cdr3_aa: SVGSYEQY

j_call: TRBJ2-3
d_call: -
v_call: TRBV7-9
cdr3_aa: ASQRTLTDTQY

j_call: TRBJ2-5
d_call: -
v_call: TRBV6-1
cdr3_aa: ASSEGSVQRD

j_call: TRBJ1-2
d_call: -
v_call: TRBV9
cdr3_aa: ASRRDTANYGYT

j_call: TRBJ2-3
d_call: TRBD2
v_call: TRBV3-1/TRBV3-2
cdr3_aa: ASSPTSGSSPDTQY

j_call: TRBJ2-2
d_call: -
v_call: TRBV27
cdr3_aa: ASSQRVLVNTGELF

j_call: TRBJ2-7
d_call: TRBD1
v_call: TRBV18
cdr3_aa: ASSQGQGAWGQY

j_call: TRBJ2-7
d_call: -
v_call: TRBV5-8
cdr3_aa: ASSLVLGGTYEQY

j_call: TRBJ2-3
d_call: TRBD2
v_call: TRBV4-3
cdr3_aa: ASSQAWLAGLGRVDTQY

j_call: TRBJ2-1
d_call: TRBD2
v_call: TRBV6-4
cdr3_aa: ASSVAGGPYNEQF

j_call: TRBJ1-5
d_call: -
v_call: TRBV28
cdr3_aa: ASSFLSNQPQH

j_call: TRBJ1-5
d_call: -
v_call: TRBV28
cdr3_aa: ASSSTSGQPQH

j_call: TRBJ2-1
d_call: -
v_call: TRBV30
cdr3_aa: AWTRGTYNEQF

j_call: TRBJ1-1
d_call: -
v_call: TRBV28
cdr3_aa: ASSSSDRLNTEAF

j_call: TRBJ1-1
d_call: -
v_call: TRBV28
cdr3_aa: ASGVRAADTEAF

j_call: TRBJ1-1
d_call: TRBD1
v_call: TRBV10-3
cdr3_aa: AISARDSGTEAF

j_call: TRBJ2-7
d_call: -
v_call: TRBV29-1
cdr3_aa: SVIGGSYEQY

j_call: TRBJ1-5
d_call: -
v_call: TRBV3-1/TRBV3-2
cdr3_aa: ASSPRGPNQPQH

j_call: TRBJ1-4
d_call: -
v_call: TRBV18
cdr3_aa: ASSPETGSTNEKLF

j_call: TRBJ2-1
d_call: -
v_call: TRBV24-1
cdr3_aa: ATSEFRGVGNNEQF

j_call: TRBJ2-2
d_call: TRBD2
v_call: TRBV7-3
cdr3_aa: ASSPQLAPGELF

j_call: TRBJ1-4
d_call: TRBD1
v_call: TRBV10-3
cdr3_aa: AIRPGQANEKLF

j_call: TRBJ1-1
d_call: TRBD1
v_call: TRBV11-3
cdr3_aa: ASSLLRQGGTEAF

j_call: TRBJ2-7
d_call: TRBD1
v_call: TRBV30
cdr3_aa: ATSGTGGYEQY

j_call: TRBJ1-1
d_call: TRBD1
v_call: TRBV5-6
cdr3_aa: ASSLGTGDTEAF

j_call: TRBJ1-5
d_call: TRBD1
v_call: TRBV15
cdr3_aa: ATSSDRGGNQPQH

j_call: TRBJ1-2
d_call: -
v_call: TRBV5-1
cdr3_aa: ASSFIAPSTGGFTGYT

j_call: TRBJ2-7
d_call: TRBD2
v_call: TRBV2
cdr3_aa: ASRLLGLAYEQY

j_call: TRBJ2-4
d_call: -
v_call: TRBV7-8
cdr3_aa: ASSSTELNIQY

j_call: TRBJ2-5
d_call: TRBD2
v_call: TRBV19
cdr3_aa: ASSMGREGETQY

j_call: TRBJ2-5
d_call: -
v_call: TRBV5-1
cdr3_aa: ASSLESFGDQETQY

j_call: TRBJ2-3
d_call: TRBD1
v_call: TRBV4-2
cdr3_aa: ASSQEGQGSTDTQY

j_call: TRBJ1-5
d_call: -
v_call: TRBV12-3/TRBV12-4
cdr3_aa: ASRPGGQPQH

j_call: TRBJ2-1
d_call: -
v_call: TRBV4-2
cdr3_aa: ASSQDLEFKEQF

j_call: TRBJ2-6
d_call: -
v_call: TRBV19
cdr3_aa: ASSIPQAGANVLT

j_call: TRBJ1-5
d_call: -
v_call: TRBV30
cdr3_aa: AWSEGSLDQPQH

j_call: TRBJ2-1
d_call: TRBD2
v_call: TRBV5-1
cdr3_aa: ASSLSVTSGSDEQF

j_call: TRBJ1-3
d_call: -
v_call: TRBV7-2
cdr3_aa: ASSSRETGNTIY

j_call: TRBJ2-3
d_call: TRBD2
v_call: TRBV5-8
cdr3_aa: ASSLATSGRAPDTQY

j_call: TRBJ2-1
d_call: TRBD1
v_call: TRBV4-3
cdr3_aa: ASSRDSSYNEQF